The 18 T cell receptor beta chains presented below share a single source sample, sequenced in a study of a mutant IDH1 vaccine in newly diagnosed glioma. The data were produced by immunoSEQ multiplex PCR, yet TCRdb's version contains in-frame clones alone and is incomplete. The table includes some 10,000 clones, 65% to 85% detected once. Time point denoted: week 47, end of study. Every single dose of the vaccine, 300 ug of mutant IDH1 20-mer peptide, came with topical imiquimod. What these receptors recognize is not known. This sample comprised PBMCs, obtained from a glioma patient whose treatment included an IDH1 peptide vaccine. The source of these receptors is a man aged 30-40 years with glioma.

The V gene is TRBV9, the J gene TRBJ2-1; 11 bases are a match to TRBD1. There are 15 residues in the CDR3. V lost 5 bases and J lost 7; bases outside the gene matches: 8. Germline-derived CDR1 and CDR2 are SGDLS and YYNGEE. DNA of the CDR3: TGTGCCAGCAGGCCAGGGACAGGGGGGCGGAATGAGCAGTTCTTC. Amino acid sequence: CASRPGTGGRNEQFF. Full variable domain (rest looked up from reference TRBV9 and TRBJ2-1): DSGVTQTPKHLITATGQRVTLRCSPRSGDLSVYWYQQSLDQGLQFLIQYYNGEERAKGNILERFSAQQFPDLHSELNLSSLELGDSALYFCASRPGTGGRNEQFFGPGTRLTVL.

This sequence joins TRBV9 and TRBJ1-2, with D unresolved. V was trimmed by 0 bases and J by 8 bases, leaving 8 bases between them. Looked up from germline, CDR1 is SGDLS and CDR2 is YYNGEE. The CDR3 runs to 12 residues. The CDR3 here is CASSVGGSGYTF. As DNA, the CDR3 is TGTGCCAGCAGCGTAGGGGGTTCCGGCTACACCTTC.

V and J are TRBV5-1 and TRBJ2-7, with TRBD1 identical over 8 bases. CDR1 SGHRS and CDR2 YFSETQ come from the germline V gene. V gave up 4 bases and J gave up 3 bases; unmatched junction bases: 15. The CDR3 contains 17 residues. The CDR3 here is CASSPADGQGINYEQYF. CDR3 coding DNA: TGCGCCAGCAGCCCTGCGGACGGACAGGGTATAAACTACGAGCAGTACTTC.

The rearrangement joins TRBV7-9 to TRBJ1-2, with 7 bases identical to TRBD1. The V segment lost 3 bases and the J segment 1 base; nucleotides outside the gene matches: 8. This CDR3 comprises 16 residues. In germline, CDR1 is SEHNR, CDR2 FQNEAQ (reference sequence). The CDR3 region has the DNA TGTGCCAGCAGCTTGGCCGGGACAGAACATAACTATGGCTACACCTTC. It translates to CASSLAGTEHNYGYTF.

The J gene is TRBJ2-7, the V gene TRBV10-3; D possibly corresponds to TRBD2 (6 bases). The CDR3 length is 11 residues. CDR1 and CDR2 (germline): ENHRY, SYGVKD. V was trimmed by 6 bases and J by 11 bases, leaving 14 bases between them. This CDR3 is CAIRDGPGEYF. CDR3 nucleotide sequence: TGTGCCATCAGGGACGGCCCGGGAGAGTACTTC.

This chain connects TRBV7-2 to TRBJ2-1; D ambiguous. There are 11 residues in the CDR3. Germline V gene data show CDR1 as SGHTA and CDR2 as FQGNSA. V gave up 8 bases and J gave up 7 bases, with 9 bases separating them. Here the CDR3 DNA reads TGTGCCAGCCGTTCCATTAATGAGCAGTTCTTC. This sequence encodes CASRSINEQFF.

The chain is built from TRBV6-5 and TRBJ2-1; 7 bases agree with TRBD1. V dropped 5 bases and J dropped 11; count of bases not matched to a gene: 6. The germline CDR1 and CDR2 sequences are MNHEY and SVGAGI. The CDR3 has 12 amino acids. The CDR3 region is CASSTGELQQFF. CDR3 DNA sequence: TGTGCCAGCAGTACAGGGGAGTTGCAGCAGTTCTTC.

The chain is built from TRBV7-2 and TRBJ1-1; D is unclear. Per germline, CDR1 SGHTA and CDR2 FQGNSA. Between the trimmed V and J ends, which lost 1 base and 4 bases, there was a span of 10 bases. The CDR3 covers 14 residues. The CDR3 DNA is TGTGCCAGCAGCTTAGTTGGGAAACTCACTGAAGCTTTCTTT. Protein product: CASSLVGKLTEAFF.

The chain uses TRBV5-1 and TRBJ2-5; 8 positions match TRBD2. Germline V CDR1 and CDR2: SGHRS, YFSETQ. Unmatched junction bases numbered 9, after V lost 6 bases and J lost 5 bases. This CDR3 is built from 14 residues. The CDR3 here is CASTSGGEKETQYF. The DNA for the CDR3 is TGCGCCAGCACCTCCGGGGGGGAGAAGGAGACCCAGTACTTC.

This clone is a singleton in its sample. The genes are TRBV27 and TRBJ1-2, with D uncertain. V was clipped by 7 bases and J by 7 bases, with 16 bases between them. This CDR3 is built from 13 residues. Per the germline V gene, CDR1 is MNHEY and CDR2 is SMNVEV (reference sequence). CDR3 residues: CASTQWGLGGYTF. The CDR3 nucleotides are TGTGCCAGCACTCAATGGGGATTAGGTGGCTACACCTTC.

The DNA for the CDR3 is TGTGCCAGCAGTGACGAGGTGAACACTGAAGCTTTCTTT. Translated, it gives CASSDEVNTEAFF. V is TRBV2 and J is TRBJ1-1; D is unresolved. This CDR3 has 13 amino acids. The germline CDR1 and CDR2 sequences are SNHLY and FYNNEI. Trimming pared 3 bases from V and 0 bases from J, leaving 5 bases between.

The V call is TRBV27, the J call TRBJ1-1; no clear D gene. V was clipped by 4 bases and J by 8 bases, with 14 bases between them. Germline CDR1 and CDR2: MNHEY and SMNVEV (reference sequence). This CDR3 comprises 13 residues. As DNA, the CDR3 is TGTGCCAGCAGTTCCACCTCTGAAGCCGAAGCTTTCTTT. Its translation is CASSSTSEAEAFF.

CDR3 sequence: CASGWTATTGELFF. The CDR3 coding sequence is TGTGCCAGTGGGTGGACAGCCACCACCGGGGAGCTGTTTTTT. This chain joins TRBV19 and TRBJ2-2; tentative D call: TRBD1 (6 bases). V was pared by 8 bases and J by 4 bases, with 14 bases between. There are 14 residues in the CDR3. CDR1 is LNHDA and CDR2 is SQIVND in the germline V gene (reference sequence). Full variable domain (rest looked up from reference TRBV19 and TRBJ2-2): DGGITQSPKYLFRKEGQNVTLSCEQNLNHDAMYWYRQDPGQGLRLIYYSQIVNDFQKGDIAEGYSVSREKKESFPLTVTSAQKNPTAFYLCASGWTATTGELFFGEGSRLTVL.

This clone was detected once. CDR3 nucleotides: TGTGCCAGCAGCGAACTCGGGACAGGGTCTGCGGGAGTGGGTGAGCAGTTCTTC. This gives the protein CASSELGTGSAGVGEQFF. The rearrangement uses TRBV6-1 and TRBJ2-1, with 9 bases matching TRBD1. Germline loops: CDR1 MNHNS, CDR2 SASEGT. Unmatched junction bases numbered 21, after V lost 6 bases and J lost 9 bases. This CDR3 has 18 residues.

This chain joins TRBV6-4 and TRBJ1-5; weak D call: TRBD1 (6 bases). This CDR3 comprises 15 residues. V was pared by 0 bases and J by 2 bases, with 8 bases between. CDR1 is MRHNA, CDR2 SNTAGT, per germline. The CDR3 loop reads CASSDSAGGNQPQHF. CDR3 sequence (DNA): TGTGCCAGCAGTGACTCTGCAGGGGGCAATCAGCCCCAGCATTTT.

The rearrangement links TRBV29-1 to TRBJ2-4; D is perhaps TRBD1 (6 bases). V was pared by 5 bases and J by 0 bases, with 8 bases between. Germline V CDR1 and CDR2: SQVTM, ANQGSEA. The CDR3 sequence is 13 residues long. The CDR3 protein is CSVRTVAKNIQYF. The CDR3 region has the DNA TGCAGCGTTAGGACAGTAGCCAAAAACATTCAGTACTTC.

The chain links TRBV5-1 to TRBJ2-7, with TRBD2 matching 8 bases. The CDR3 loop spans 14 amino acids. CDR1 and CDR2 (germline): SGHRS, YFSETQ. V trimming: 2 bases; J trimming: 4 bases; junction bases outside the gene matches: 5. The CDR3 protein is CASSLSGSIYEQYF. DNA for the CDR3: TGCGCCAGCAGCTTAAGCGGGAGTATTTACGAGCAGTACTTC.

This sequence joins TRBV5-1 and TRBJ1-1, with a weak D call TRBD1 (5 bases). Per the germline V gene, CDR1 is SGHRS and CDR2 is YFSETQ. The CDR3 is made up of 16 amino acids. The V end lost 4 bases, the J end lost 1 base, and 17 bases lay between the germline ends. This CDR3 is CASSLSPGRRNTEAFF. The CDR3 nucleotides read TGCGCCAGCAGCCTTTCCCCAGGGAGGAGGAACACTGAAGCTTTCTTT.